Following are 30 T cell receptor beta chains from one sample sequenced in a study of T cells in women clearing cervical HPV infection. The assay was immunoSEQ multiplex PCR, and TCRdb's table has in-frame clones only and misses some. Recorded for this sample: over 20,000 clones. The sequenced sample consisted of blood buffy coat. The receptors stem from a woman between 18 and 69 years old with a cervical HPV16 infection that either progressed to CIN3+ or cleared (not recorded which).

A remark on this clone: The DNA ends 3 residues before the CDR3 does, and the rest of the CDR3 is filled in from the germline J gene. V usage is TRBV10-3 and J usage is TRBJ2-3; D tentatively fits TRBD1 or TRBD2 (6 bases each). Trimming removed 5 bases from V and 4 bases from J, with 16 bases in between. The CDR3 is 15 amino acids. CDR1 is ENHRY and CDR2 is SYGVKD in the germline V gene. The CDR3 reads CAISKAAGEADTQYF. The sequenced part of the CDR3 DNA is TGTGCCATCAGTAAGGCCGCAGGGGAGGCAGATACG.

With regard to this clone: One end of the junction is discordant with germline, which a read error may explain. With the read ending 3 residues before the CDR3 end, the germline J gene is used to fill in that end. Other DNA sequences in this sample translate to the same CDR3. The V and J genes are TRBV6-1 and TRBJ1-3; perhaps TRBD1 as D (6 bases). Germline CDR1 is MNHNS and CDR2 is SASEGT. CDR3 size: 14 residues. The DNA read from the CDR3 is TGTGCCAGCAGTGAACGGGGGGCTGGAAACACA. The encoded protein is CASSERGAGNT. The entire CDR3 sequence reads CASSERGAGNTIYF.

A word on this clone: The read ends 3 residues before the CDR3 terminus; that terminus is restored from the germline J gene. This chain joins TRBV7-6 and TRBJ1-5, with TRBD1 as a possible D gene (6 bases). Trimming removed 5 bases from V and 4 bases from J, with 21 bases in between. From germline, CDR1 is SGHVS and CDR2 FNYEAQ. The CDR3 spans 17 residues. Here the CDR3 reads CASSPGATVYGNQPQHF. The CDR3 DNA, read in part, is TGTGCCAGCAGCCCAGGGGCTACAGTTTACGGAAATCAGCCC.

As for this clone: The CDR3 end falls 3 residues outside the read, so it is completed with the germline J gene. This chain links TRBV5-1 with TRBJ2-2, with D perhaps matching TRBD1 (6 bases). Germline CDR1 and CDR2: SGHRS and YFSETQ. CDR3 size: 14 residues. Here the CDR3 reads CASSWTVNNSPLFF. CDR3 DNA, as far as it was read: TGCGCCAGCAGCTGGACAGTCAATAATTCACCG.

About this clone: Mismatch with germline at one junction end may stem from a read error. With the read ending 3 residues before the CDR3 end, the germline J gene is used to fill in that end. The chain employs TRBV4-2 and TRBJ1-4; possibly TRBD1 for D (6 bases). This CDR3 contains 16 residues. CDR1 LGHNA and CDR2 YNFKEQ come from the germline V gene. The sequenced part of the CDR3 DNA is TGCGCCAGCAGCCGGAGGGGGGGAACAACTAATGAAAAA. This sequence encodes CASSRRGGTTNEK. The whole CDR3 region reads CASSRRGGTTNEKLFF.

In regard to this clone: The missing CDR3 end, 3 residues past where the read stops, is filled in from the germline J gene. The J gene is TRBJ2-5, the V gene TRBV11-3, with 7 bases matching TRBD1. With 5 bases clipped from V and 5 bases from J, the junction kept 2 bases outside the gene matches. This CDR3 comprises 12 residues. From germline, CDR1 is SGHNT and CDR2 YENEEA. Here the CDR3 reads CASSRQGETQYF. The part of the CDR3 DNA that was read is TGTGCCAGCAGCCGACAGGGTGAGACC.

As concerns this clone: The read falls 3 residues short of the CDR3 end, and the missing part is taken from the germline J gene. The V gene is TRBV7-9, the J gene TRBJ2-5, with D perhaps TRBD1 (5 bases). The V and J ends lost 1 base and 5 bases respectively, with 11 bases between them. Per the germline V gene, CDR1 is SEHNR and CDR2 is FQNEAQ (reference sequence). The CDR3 consists of 14 residues. CDR3 residues: CASSLVRQGETQYF. The CDR3 bases that were read are TGTGCCAGCAGCTTAGTTCGGCAGGGCGAGACC.

By frequency, this clone is medium-sized. CDR3 DNA (partial): TGTGCCAGTAGTGTGACAGGTCACAGGGAAAAA. Residues: CASSVTGHREK. The whole CDR3 protein reads CASSVTGHREKLFF. This chain uses TRBV19 with TRBJ1-4, with D possibly TRBD1 on 6 matching bases. The read is 3 residues too short to cover the CDR3 end, so that end is filled in from the germline J gene. Germline V lookup: CDR1 LNHDA, CDR2 SQIVND (reference sequence). This CDR3 has 14 residues. Between the trimmed V and J ends, which lost 5 bases and 8 bases, there was a span of 15 bases.

A note on this clone: The CDR3 is cut off 3 residues early in the read; its end comes from the germline J gene. This chain joins TRBV11-1 and TRBJ2-1; D unresolved. Germline V gives CDR1 SGHAT, CDR2 FQDESV (reference sequence). The CDR3 loop spans 13 amino acids. V was trimmed by 1 base and J by 5 bases, leaving 6 bases between them. CDR3: CASSLVGHNEQFF. The part of the CDR3 DNA that was read is TGTGCCAGCAGCTTAGTAGGGCACAATGAG.

Notes on this clone: The read falls 3 residues short of the CDR3 end, and the missing part is taken from the germline J gene. The chain links TRBV19 to TRBJ2-1; 8 nucleotides match TRBD2. Trimming at V came to 3 bases and at J to 4 bases, leaving 5 bases not matched to a gene. The V gene's germline CDR1 is LNHDA and CDR2 SQIVND (reference sequence). The CDR3 totals 15 residues. The DNA read from the CDR3 is TGTGCCAGTAGTATGTTTGCGGGGGGTTACAATGAG. Amino acid sequence: CASSMFAGGYNE. The whole CDR3 sequence is CASSMFAGGYNEQFF. Based on the CDR3 plus reference TRBV19 and TRBJ2-1, the full variable domain is DGGITQSPKYLFRKEGQNVTLSCEQNLNHDAMYWYRQDPGQGLRLIYYSQIVNDFQKGDIAEGYSVSREKKESFPLTVTSAQKNPTAFYLCASSMFAGGYNEQFFGPGTRLTVL.

In the case of this clone: Read coverage stops 3 residues before the CDR3 terminus; the germline J gene supplies the remainder. The chain combines TRBV19 with TRBJ1-2; 10 nucleotides match TRBD1. There are 15 residues in the CDR3. The V and J ends lost 5 bases and 5 bases, in that order; junction bases with no gene match: 8. Germline-derived CDR1 and CDR2 are LNHDA and SQIVND (reference sequence). CDR3 sequence reads: CASSGPGTGVYGYTF. Incomplete CDR3 DNA: TGTGCCAGTAGTGGGCCCGGGACAGGGGTGTATGGC.

Comments on this clone: The sequence runs out 3 residues before the end of the CDR3; the remainder is reconstructed from the germline J gene. The chain uses TRBV5-1 and TRBJ1-4; 8 bases line up with TRBD1. Looked up from germline, CDR1 is SGHRS and CDR2 is YFSETQ. The length of the CDR3 is 14 residues. The V segment lost 1 base and the J segment 6 bases; nucleotides outside the gene matches: 2. Incomplete CDR3 DNA: TGCGCCAGCAGCTTGCAGGGGGCGGATGAAAAA. Encoded protein: CASSLQGADEK. The CDR3 reads in full as CASSLQGADEKLFF. The full variable domain, completed using reference TRBV5-1 and TRBJ1-4, is KAGVTQTPRYLIKTRGQQVTLSCSPISGHRSVSWYQQTPGQGLQFLFEYFSETQRNKGNFPGRFSGRQFSNSRSEMNVSTLELGDSALYLCASSLQGADEKLFFGSGTQLSVL.

As concerns this clone: Read sequence stops 3 residues before the CDR3 end, and the germline J gene provides the missing end. This chain connects TRBV19 to TRBJ2-3; the match to TRBD2 covers 16 bases. V lost 7 bases, J lost 5 bases, and 12 bases stayed unmatched. From germline, CDR1 is LNHDA and CDR2 SQIVND (reference sequence). The CDR3 consists of 18 residues. The chain's CDR3 is CASTLTGTSGGAKDTQYF. The sequenced CDR3 bases are TGTGCCAGTACCCTTACCGGGACTAGCGGGGGGGCCAAAGATACG.

In the case of this clone: The observed sequence ends 3 residues before the CDR3 terminus, with the missing tail filled in from the germline J gene. The chain joins TRBV7-3 to TRBJ2-3; a possible D gene is TRBD2 (5 bases). This CDR3 comprises 12 residues. Looked up from germline, CDR1 is SGHTA and CDR2 is FQGTGA. The sequenced part of the CDR3 DNA is TGTGCCAGCAGCTTAAACCGGGGAGCG. Encoded protein: CASSLNRGA. The CDR3 in its entirety is CASSLNRGAQYF.

On this clone itself: The CDR3 end lies 3 residues beyond the end of the read and is filled in from the germline J gene. The gene calls are TRBV29-1 and TRBJ1-2; no clear D. Germline V gives CDR1 SQVTM, CDR2 ANQGSEA. The CDR3 sequence is 12 residues long. V was cut by 2 bases and J by 5 bases, with 9 bases left in between. Partial CDR3 DNA: TGCAGCGTTGAAAGAGGGCCATATGGC. As protein: CSVERGPYG. In full, the CDR3 is CSVERGPYGYTF.

On this clone itself: The read comes to an end 3 residues before the CDR3 does, leaving the germline J gene to fill in the end. The chain joins TRBV7-9 to TRBJ1-1, with D possibly being TRBD1 (5 bases). This CDR3 contains 13 residues. Looked up from germline, CDR1 is SEHNR and CDR2 is FQNEAQ (reference sequence). The covered CDR3 bases are TGTGCCAGCAGCTTTGGGGCACGGGAGACA. This translates into CASSFGARET. In full, the CDR3 reads CASSFGARETAFF.

A remark on this clone: At one of its ends the junction is not consistent with the germline gene, which may arise from a read error. Read sequence stops 3 residues before the CDR3 end, and the germline J gene provides the missing end. The rearrangement uses TRBV4-2 and TRBJ2-2; 8 nucleotides line up with TRBD1. Germline-derived CDR1 and CDR2 are LGHNA and YNFKEQ. The CDR3 is 16 residues long. CDR3 bases read: TGCGCCAGCAGCCAGGACAGGGCAGTAGGCACCGGGGAG. Its protein is CASSQDRAVGTGE. The whole CDR3 protein is CASSQDRAVGTGELFF.

Comment on this clone: The CDR3 end lies 3 residues beyond the end of the read and is filled in from the germline J gene. The rearrangement links TRBV19 to TRBJ2-3; 14 bases match TRBD2. The V and J ends lost 5 bases and 4 bases, in that order; junction bases with no gene match: 2. This CDR3 spans 15 amino acids. The V gene's germline CDR1 is LNHDA and CDR2 SQIVND (reference sequence). The part of the CDR3 DNA that was read is TGTGCCAGTAGTCTGACTAGCGGGGGGGCAGATACG. This codes for CASSLTSGGADT. The whole CDR3 sequence is CASSLTSGGADTQYF. The variable domain in full, completed from reference TRBV19 and TRBJ2-3, reads DGGITQSPKYLFRKEGQNVTLSCEQNLNHDAMYWYRQDPGQGLRLIYYSQIVNDFQKGDIAEGYSVSREKKESFPLTVTSAQKNPTAFYLCASSLTSGGADTQYFGPGTRLTVL.

About this clone: The CDR3 is cut off 3 residues early in the read; its end comes from the germline J gene. The chain has TRBV6-2 or TRBV6-3 and TRBJ1-2, with D uncertain. Trimming cost V 8 bases and J 2 bases, with 6 bases left between them. The germline CDR1 and CDR2 sequences are MNHEY and SVGEGT. The CDR3 extends over 11 amino acids. Here the CDR3 reads CASGRNYGYTF. The sequenced part of the CDR3 DNA is TGTGCCAGCGGCAGAAACTATGGC.

A word on this clone: The CDR3 goes on 3 residues after the read ends, and that part is filled in from the germline J gene. This chain uses TRBV19 with TRBJ1-5; possible D gene TRBD1, 5 bases. In germline, CDR1 is LNHDA, CDR2 SQIVND (reference sequence). Trimming removed 0 bases from V and 1 base from J, with 10 bases in between. There are 16 residues in the CDR3. The part of the CDR3 DNA that was read is TGTGCCAGTAGTATAGATCGGGGGGGAAGCAATCAGCCC. Translation gives CASSIDRGGSNQP. The CDR3 in its entirety is CASSIDRGGSNQPQHF.

Comments on this clone: Sequencing ends 3 residues short of the CDR3 end; the germline J gene provides the rest. The chain uses TRBV7-3 and TRBJ2-1, with TRBD1 as a possible D gene (5 bases). This CDR3 is built from 17 residues. Per the germline V gene, CDR1 is SGHTA and CDR2 is FQGTGA. The V gene lost 5 bases and the J gene lost 1 base, with 18 bases spanning the gap. The CDR3 sequence is CASSPRGISDSYNEQFF. The covered CDR3 bases are TGTGCCAGCAGCCCAAGGGGAATTTCAGATTCCTACAATGAG. The variable domain in full, completed from reference TRBV7-3 and TRBJ2-1, reads GAGVSQTPSNKVTEKGKYVELRCDPISGHTALYWYRQSLGQGPEFLIYFQGTGAADDSGLPNDRFFAVRPEGSVSTLKIQRTERGDSAVYLCASSPRGISDSYNEQFFGPGTRLTVL.

Details on this clone: The read halts 3 residues ahead of the CDR3 end, with the missing end drawn from the germline J gene. The chain has TRBV30 and TRBJ1-5, with 7 bases fitting TRBD1. The CDR3 is 14 residues long. The J segment lost 4 bases and the V segment lost 1 base, leaving 4 bases of the junction unmatched. Germline V lookup: CDR1 GTSNPN, CDR2 SVGIG (reference sequence). The sequenced CDR3 bases are TGTGCCTGGAGTGGACAGGGCCTAAATCAGCCC. It translates to CAWSGQGLNQP. The entire CDR3 protein reads CAWSGQGLNQPQHF.

For this clone: The CDR3 is cut off 3 residues early in the read; its end comes from the germline J gene. The chain links TRBV7-9 to TRBJ1-2; D not certain. Germline lookup yields CDR1 SEHNR and CDR2 FQNEAQ (reference sequence). This CDR3 contains 13 residues. The CDR3 spells CAAAVSTLHDYTF. The sequenced CDR3 bases are TGTGCCGCAGCGGTTTCAACTCTCCATGAC.

With respect to this clone: The observed sequence ends 3 residues before the CDR3 terminus, with the missing tail filled in from the germline J gene. V gene TRBV20-1 combines with J gene TRBJ2-3, with 8 bases fitting TRBD1. CDR1 and CDR2 (germline): DFQATT, SNEGSKA (reference sequence). The CDR3 sequence is 16 residues long. Trimming removed 6 bases from V and 0 bases from J; junction bases left unmatched: 11. CDR3 DNA (partial): TGCAGTGCCCCAGGGGGCCCACTCCAAAGCACAGATACG. Its protein product is CSAPGGPLQSTDT. The complete CDR3 reads CSAPGGPLQSTDTQYF.

In regard to this clone: The read halts 3 residues ahead of the CDR3 end, with the missing end drawn from the germline J gene. The chain joins TRBV2 to TRBJ1-5, with TRBD1 identical over 7 bases. Trimming at V came to 5 bases and at J to 8 bases, leaving 12 bases not matched to a gene. The germline V gene has CDR1 SNHLY and CDR2 FYNNEI. This CDR3 region has 15 residues. CDR3 DNA (partial): TGTGCCAGCAGTCGCACAGGGGCCGCGTATGAGCCC. Amino acids: CASSRTGAAYEP. The entire CDR3 sequence reads CASSRTGAAYEPQHF.

In the case of this clone: The read ends 3 residues early relative to the CDR3; the germline J gene fills the gap. The chain carries TRBV4-1 and TRBJ1-1; D unclear. The germline V gene has CDR1 MGHRA and CDR2 YSYEKL. V dropped 1 base and J dropped 1 base, with 16 bases sitting between them. This CDR3 is 17 amino acids long. CDR3 amino acids: CASSQGRGDITNTEAFF. The sequenced part of the CDR3 DNA is TGCGCCAGCAGCCAAGGTCGAGGTGACATTACGAACACTGAA.

With respect to this clone: The read falls 3 residues short of the CDR3 end, and the missing part is taken from the germline J gene. The chain combines TRBV9 with TRBJ2-4; 9 bases are a match to TRBD1. Germline V gene sequence: CDR1 SGDLS, CDR2 YYNGEE. After removal of 2 bases from V and 9 bases from J, the junction contained 6 bases not matched to a gene. The CDR3 consists of 14 residues. CDR3 sequence: CASSVGTGQGIQYF. The DNA read from the CDR3 is TGTGCCAGCAGCGTCGGGACAGGGCAAGGCATT.

The DNA read from the CDR3 is TGTGCCAGCAGACCTCCCGGGGCGGGGGAGACC. Translating it yields CASRPPGAGET. The entire CDR3 sequence reads CASRPPGAGETQYF. The chain has TRBV27 and TRBJ2-5; weak D call: TRBD2 (6 bases). The read halts 3 residues ahead of the CDR3 end, with the missing end drawn from the germline J gene. CDR3 length: 14 residues. Deletions cut 6 bases from V and 5 bases from J, with 16 bases between. The V gene's germline CDR1 is MNHEY and CDR2 SMNVEV (reference sequence).

Remarks on this clone: The read terminates 3 residues before the CDR3 end, so the remaining end is supplied by the germline J gene. The chain links TRBV12-3 or TRBV12-4 to TRBJ1-5, with D unclear. Trimming took 7 bases from V and 3 from J, leaving 13 bases between them. The CDR3 has 14 amino acids. Here the CDR3 reads CASTGGFANQPQHF. The part of the CDR3 DNA that was read is TGTGCCAGCACCGGTGGTTTTGCCAATCAGCCC.

As regards this clone: The CDR3 goes on 3 residues after the read ends, and that part is filled in from the germline J gene. This sequence joins TRBV6-1 and TRBJ1-1, with unresolved D. Deletions cut 4 bases from V and 2 bases from J, with 8 bases between. CDR1 MNHNS and CDR2 SASEGT come from the germline V gene. The CDR3 is made up of 13 amino acids. The CDR3 sequence is CASSATINTEAFF. The DNA read from the CDR3 is TGTGCCAGCAGTGCAACAATAAACACTGAA.